The 14 T cell receptor beta chains listed next were all sequenced from one sample in a study of OX40 agonist ivuxolimab in advanced cancers. Using immunoSEQ multiplex PCR, the repertoire was profiled, and TCRdb retains in-frame clones only, with some absent. The table lists about 93,000 clones, about 92% of them singletons. The sample consisted of CD4+ or CD8+ T cells sorted from blood, taken in a trial of the OX40 agonist ivuxolimab. The receptors shown here come from an adult with an advanced solid tumor such as melanoma, head and neck, liver or kidney cancer.

CDR3 region: CASSFGYGYTF. The CDR3 nucleotides are TGTGCCAGCAGCTTCGGCTATGGCTACACCTTC. The J gene is TRBJ1-2, the V gene TRBV7-3; D remains ambiguous. Trimming removed 3 bases from V and 4 bases from J, with 3 bases in between. Germline CDR1 and CDR2: SGHTA and FQGTGA. The CDR3 extends over 11 amino acids.

J is TRBJ2-7 and V is TRBV6-5; 8 nucleotides agree with TRBD2. The CDR3 has 14 residues. Germline V CDR1 and CDR2: MNHEY, SVGAGI. The ends lost 4 bases at V and 6 bases at J; junction bases unmatched: 8. The chain's CDR3 is CASSFGTRIGEQYF. The CDR3 DNA reads as TGTGCCAGCAGTTTCGGGACTAGAATCGGCGAGCAGTACTTC.

The chain has TRBV2 and TRBJ1-4; D is undetermined. Germline V lookup: CDR1 SNHLY, CDR2 FYNNEI. V was clipped by 4 bases and J by 0 bases, with 9 bases between them. The CDR3 has 15 amino acids. CDR3 nucleotides: TGTGCCAGCAGTGTAGCGGACTCAACTAATGAAAAACTGTTTTTT. Amino acid sequence: CASSVADSTNEKLFF. Drawing the rest from reference TRBV2 and TRBJ1-4, the complete variable domain is EPEVTQTPSHQVTQMGQEVILRCVPISNHLYFYWYRQILGQKVEFLVSFYNNEISEKSEIFDDQFSVERPDGSNFTLKIRSTKLEDSAMYFCASSVADSTNEKLFFGSGTQLSVL.

Here the CDR3 DNA reads TGTGCCAGCAGCTTGAATACCCCGGGTTGGTCTGAAGCTTTCTTT. Its translation is CASSLNTPGWSEAFF. The chain joins TRBV13 to TRBJ1-1, with D unclear. V lost 3 bases and J lost 6, with 17 bases in between. There are 15 residues in the CDR3. The germline V gene has CDR1 PRHDT and CDR2 FYEKMQ (reference sequence). Using reference TRBV13 and TRBJ1-1 for the parts outside the CDR3, the full variable domain is AAGVIQSPRHLIKEKRETATLKCYPIPRHDTVYWYQQGPGQDPQFLISFYEKMQSDKGSIPDRFSAQQFSDYHSELNMSSLELGDSALYFCASSLNTPGWSEAFFGQGTRLTVV.

This chain uses TRBV30 with TRBJ1-1, with a possible D match to TRBD1 (6 bases). Germline CDR1 reads GTSNPN; CDR2 reads SVGIG (reference sequence). V gave up 6 bases and J gave up 0 bases, with 14 bases separating them. The CDR3 is 14 residues long. As DNA, the CDR3 is TGTGCCTGCACCAGGACAGCCATGAACACTGAAGCTTTCTTT. As protein: CACTRTAMNTEAFF. Based on the CDR3 plus reference TRBV30 and TRBJ1-1, the full variable domain is SQTIHQWPATLVQPVGSPLSLECTVEGTSNPNLYWYRQAAGRGLQLLFYSVGIGQISSEVPQNLSASRPQDRQFILSSKKLLLSDSGFYLCACTRTAMNTEAFFGQGTRLTVV.

The chain uses TRBV5-1 and TRBJ2-1, with TRBD2 identical over 11 bases. The germline gives CDR1 SGHRS, CDR2 YFSETQ. The CDR3 covers 15 residues. With V trimmed by 4 bases and J by 4 bases, 4 bases remained unmatched. CDR3 loop: CASSPGLADYNEQFF. For the CDR3, the DNA is TGCGCCAGCAGCCCGGGACTAGCGGATTACAATGAGCAGTTCTTC.

The V call is TRBV19, the J call TRBJ1-5; 8 positions agree with TRBD1. CDR1 LNHDA and CDR2 SQIVND come from the germline V gene (reference sequence). There are 16 residues in the CDR3. The V gene end was trimmed by 8 bases and the J gene end by 2 bases; junction bases not matched to a gene: 11. The DNA for the CDR3 is TGTGCCAGTGAACCAGGGGGCGCGGGGGGCAATCAGCCCCAGCATTTT. This encodes CASEPGGAGGNQPQHF.

This clone occurred once. The chain is built from TRBV4-2 and TRBJ2-7, with D possibly matching TRBD1 (5 bases). Germline V CDR1 and CDR2: LGHNA, YNFKEQ. Trimming shortened V by 5 bases and J by 3 bases, and 14 bases separated the two germline ends. The CDR3 is 14 amino acids. Here the CDR3 DNA reads TGTGCCAGCAGCTTCCACGGGCAGGGCTACGAGCAGTACTTC. Protein product: CASSFHGQGYEQYF.

The gene calls are TRBV5-1 and TRBJ1-1; D uncertain. The CDR3 is 13 amino acids. CDR1 is SGHRS and CDR2 is YFSETQ in the germline V gene. V lost 4 bases and J 1 base, leaving 8 bases between the germline ends. The CDR3 here is CASSPEGNTEAFF. The CDR3 DNA reads as TGCGCCAGCAGCCCCGAGGGGAACACTGAAGCTTTCTTT.

The chain employs TRBV5-4 and TRBJ2-7, with 11 bases matching TRBD2. V shed 4 bases and J 3 bases; nucleotides not matched to a gene: 9. The germline V gene encodes CDR1 SGHNT and CDR2 YYREEE (reference sequence). The CDR3 runs 16 residues. DNA of the CDR3: TGTGCCAGCAGCAAACGAGGACTAGCGGGCTACTACGAGCAGTACTTC. Translated, it gives CASSKRGLAGYYEQYF.

The J gene is TRBJ2-7, the V gene TRBV6-6, with a weak D call TRBD1 (6 bases). The CDR3 totals 14 residues. Trimming shortened V by 6 bases and J by 2 bases, and 14 bases separated the two germline ends. CDR1 and CDR2 from the germline V gene are MNHNY and SVGAGI (reference sequence). CDR3 sequence (DNA): TGTGCCAGCAGGGTCCGGCAGGGGACCTACGAGCAGTACTTC. Amino acid sequence: CASRVRQGTYEQYF.

The genes are TRBV14 and TRBJ1-2; no reliable D call. The CDR3 is 12 residues long. The ends were cut back, 3 bases at V and 5 bases at J, with 7 bases in the middle. Germline V lookup: CDR1 SGHDN, CDR2 FVKESK. CDR3 amino acids: CASSHLLYGYTF. As DNA, the CDR3 is TGTGCCAGCAGCCATCTACTGTATGGCTACACCTTC.

The chain is built from TRBV5-6 and TRBJ2-7, with 12 bases fitting TRBD2. The CDR3 sequence is 17 residues long. With V trimmed by 5 bases and J by 0 bases, 9 bases remained unmatched. The germline V gene has CDR1 SGHDT and CDR2 YYEEEE. The CDR3 DNA reads as TGTGCCAGCAGAACTAGCGGGAGGCCCTTGAGCTCCTACGAGCAGTACTTC. Translating it yields CASRTSGRPLSSYEQYF.

The chain recombines TRBV5-1 with TRBJ2-1; D perhaps matches TRBD1 (5 bases). Looked up from germline, CDR1 is SGHRS and CDR2 is YFSETQ. The CDR3 runs 12 residues. Trimming cost V 4 bases and J 5 bases, with 7 bases left between them. CDR3 region: CASSRGNNEQFF. CDR3 DNA: TGCGCCAGCAGCAGGGGTAACAATGAGCAGTTCTTC.